This T cell receptor (beta chain) was obtained from a study of blood T cell repertoires in COVID-19. On the study more broadly: Samples came from the United States, Italy and Spain, spanning acute and convalescent COVID-19. Sources were T cells, B-cell-depleted T cells, or PBMCs; the material itself was cDNA or gDNA.

Authors' analysis steps: Reference gene primer amplification gave estimated nucleated cell counts. Sequenced by immunoSEQ multiplex PCR; TCRdb stores in-frame clones only, minus some. The V and J calls and clone size are taken from that table; D and trimming were inferred from the DNA. The sample lists about 260,000 clones, around 90% seen once, with about 0.65% in the top ten. This clone was observed a single time. This CDR3 comprises 14 residues. CDR1 is SQVTM, CDR2 ANQGSEA, per germline. Trimming took 3 bases from V and 4 from J, leaving 15 bases between them. The clonotype comes from a human donor in a cohort sampled during active COVID-19. V and J are TRBV29-1 and TRBJ1-1, with D hard to call. The source material was peripheral blood. The CDR3: CSVDRVLASTEAFF. The CDR3 nucleotides read TGCAGCGTTGACCGCGTACTCGCGAGCACTGAAGCTTTCTTT. Using reference TRBV29-1 and TRBJ1-1 for the parts outside the CDR3, the full variable domain is SAVISQKPSRDICQRGTSLTIQCQVDSQVTMMFWYRQQPGQSLTLIATANQGSEATYESGFVIDKFPISRPNLTFSTLTVSNMSPEDSSIYLCSVDRVLASTEAFFGQGTRLTVV.